This TCR beta chain was sequenced during a study of T cells in Graves' hyperthyroidism and ophthalmopathy. The study's findings and limits: Ophthalmopathy, which appeared later, was predicted by the model a median approximately six months before onset.

Amplification targeted TCR beta CDR3 regions from RNA transcripts. With the HTBI primer set, the TCR CDR3 went through a first round of RT-PCR. TCRdb reanalysed the multiplex PCR reads using MiXCR and keeps one entry per CDR3 protein. Of 480,000 or so distinct CDR3 sequences in the sample, around 43% were seen once. The trim removed 10 bases at V and 7 bases at J, leaving 6 bases unmatched. The CDR3 is 12 residues long. Germline V lookup: CDR1 LGHDT, CDR2 YNNKEL (reference sequence). The study excluded patients with uncontrolled infection, other autoimmune disease, pregnancy or lactation. About this clonotype itself: What it binds is unknown.

Material: peripheral blood or thyroid tissue (not recorded which). This clonotype originated in an adult woman with Graves' disease, either hyperthyroidism or ophthalmopathy (not recorded which). The rearrangement joins TRBV3-1 to TRBJ1-4, with 7 positions matching TRBD1. The CDR3 reads CATVTGSEKLFF. In DNA, the CDR3 is TGTGCCACCGTGACAGGGAGTGAAAAACTGTTTTTT.